The 8 T cell receptor beta chains below come from one sample, sequenced in a study of shared clonotypes between healthy human individuals. This table comes from immunoSEQ multiplex PCR, and its TCRdb copy is limited to in-frame clones, with some not included. The repertoire holds 2 million to 2.5 million clones, with almost 96% as singletons. Sample: naive CD4+ T cells sorted from blood. Subset denoted: CD45RA+ positively selected. The receptors were gathered from a man aged 18 to 30 in good health.

This clone was recorded only once. The V and J genes are TRBV15 and TRBJ2-3; 10 nucleotides match TRBD2. The CDR3 sequence is 15 residues long. Looked up from germline, CDR1 is LNHNV and CDR2 is YYDKDF (reference sequence). V was pared by 8 bases and J by 5 bases, with 10 bases of the junction left unmatched. The DNA for the CDR3 is TGTGCCACCGGTACTAGAGCGGGGGGGCAAGATACGCAGTATTTT. Translation: CATGTRAGGQDTQYF.

This clone was recorded once. V usage is TRBV2 and J usage is TRBJ2-7, with 9 bases identical to TRBD1. The CDR3 extends over 13 amino acids. Germline assignment: CDR1 SNHLY and CDR2 FYNNEI. The trim removed 4 bases at V and 6 bases at J, leaving 4 bases unmatched. CDR3 protein: CASSAMTGGEQYF. The CDR3 coding sequence is TGTGCCAGCAGTGCCATGACAGGGGGCGAGCAGTACTTC.

This chain uses TRBV5-1 with TRBJ2-1; 7 bases align to TRBD1. This CDR3 has 15 residues. V shed 5 bases and J 6 bases; nucleotides not matched to a gene: 11. Germline V gives CDR1 SGHRS, CDR2 YFSETQ. The CDR3 reads CASRSPGTVFNEQFF. CDR3 DNA sequence: TGCGCCAGCAGATCCCCGGGGACAGTCTTCAATGAGCAGTTCTTC. The whole variable domain, remainder taken from reference TRBV5-1 and TRBJ2-1, is KAGVTQTPRYLIKTRGQQVTLSCSPISGHRSVSWYQQTPGQGLQFLFEYFSETQRNKGNFPGRFSGRQFSNSRSEMNVSTLELGDSALYLCASRSPGTVFNEQFFGPGTRLTVL.

This clone was observed a single time. The chain carries TRBV7-8 and TRBJ2-7, with 8 bases matching TRBD1. Losses at the gene ends were 11 bases for V and 2 bases for J; bases not matched to a gene: 20. The CDR3 spans 17 residues. CDR1 SGHVS and CDR2 FQNEAQ come from the germline V gene. The CDR3 sequence is CAVGASSVGQVTYEQYF. DNA for the CDR3: TGTGCCGTAGGGGCCAGCAGTGTGGGACAGGTAACCTACGAGCAGTACTTC. Filled out from reference TRBV7-8 and TRBJ2-7, the complete variable domain reads GAGVSQSPRYKVAKRGQDVALRCDPISGHVSLFWYQQALGQGPEFLTYFQNEAQLDKSGLPSDRFFAERPEGSVSTLKIQRTQQEDSAVYLCAVGASSVGQVTYEQYFGPGTRLTVT.

This clone was detected only once. The chain is built from TRBV6-5 and TRBJ2-1; no firm D call. Trimming pared 4 bases from V and 8 bases from J, leaving 15 bases between. The germline CDR1 and CDR2 sequences are MNHEY and SVGAGI. CDR3 length: 14 amino acids. Here the CDR3 reads CASSSRPAWDEQFF. The DNA of the CDR3 is TGTGCCAGCAGTTCCAGACCCGCCTGGGATGAGCAGTTCTTC.

The V gene is TRBV27, the J gene TRBJ2-7; D remains ambiguous. The CDR3 length is 14 residues. The germline gives CDR1 MNHEY, CDR2 SMNVEV (reference sequence). Trimming pared 3 bases from V and 2 bases from J, leaving 11 bases between. In DNA form, the CDR3 reads TGTGCCAGCAGTTTGGGTGGGGAAACCTACGAGCAGTACTTC. Translated, it gives CASSLGGETYEQYF.

V is TRBV30 and J is TRBJ1-2; TRBD1 might be the D (6 bases). CDR1 and CDR2 from the germline V gene are GTSNPN and SVGIG (reference sequence). Trimming pared 8 bases from V and 6 bases from J, leaving 16 bases between. The CDR3 spans 12 residues. The CDR3 DNA follows: TGTGCCGGCCAAATTAGGGGGAATGGCTACACCTTC. This translates into CAGQIRGNGYTF. The full variable domain, completed using reference TRBV30 and TRBJ1-2, is SQTIHQWPATLVQPVGSPLSLECTVEGTSNPNLYWYRQAAGRGLQLLFYSVGIGQISSEVPQNLSASRPQDRQFILSSKKLLLSDSGFYLCAGQIRGNGYTFGSGTRLTVV.

The chain uses TRBV5-4 and TRBJ2-5; 10 bases are shared with TRBD2. This CDR3 is built from 13 residues. From germline, CDR1 is SGHNT and CDR2 YYREEE (reference sequence). Losses at the gene ends were 4 bases for V and 5 bases for J; bases not matched to a gene: 2. CDR3 DNA sequence: TGTGCCAGCAGCAATAGCGGGGGGGAGACCCAGTACTTC. Amino acid sequence: CASSNSGGETQYF.